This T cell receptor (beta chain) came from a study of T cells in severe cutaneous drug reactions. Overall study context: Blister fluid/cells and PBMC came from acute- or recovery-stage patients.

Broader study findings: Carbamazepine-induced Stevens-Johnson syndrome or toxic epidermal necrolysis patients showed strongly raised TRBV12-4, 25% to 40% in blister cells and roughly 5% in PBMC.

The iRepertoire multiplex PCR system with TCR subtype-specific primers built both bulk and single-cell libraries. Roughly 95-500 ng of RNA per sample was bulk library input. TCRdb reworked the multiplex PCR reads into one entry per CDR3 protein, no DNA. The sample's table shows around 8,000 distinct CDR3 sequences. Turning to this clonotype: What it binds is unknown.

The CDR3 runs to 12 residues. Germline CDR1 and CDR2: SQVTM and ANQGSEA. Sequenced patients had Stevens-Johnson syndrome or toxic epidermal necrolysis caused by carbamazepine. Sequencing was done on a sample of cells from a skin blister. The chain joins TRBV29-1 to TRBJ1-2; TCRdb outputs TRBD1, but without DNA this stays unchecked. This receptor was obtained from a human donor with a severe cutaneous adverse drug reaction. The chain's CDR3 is CSVASQGSGYTF.